Listed here are 4 T cell receptor beta chains from one sample, sequenced in a study of tumor and adjacent non-tumor tissue in lung cancer. Three rounds of nested PCR, following a modified ARM-PCR protocol, produced the TCRbeta library. TCRdb itself ran the multiplex PCR reads through MiXCR, one entry per CDR3 protein. The sample gives approximately 75,000 distinct CDR3 sequences, over 75% of which show up once; 9.5% to 15% is in the top ten. This sample's RNA came from whole unsorted tissue. Sequenced input: lung tumor tissue. These receptors were obtained from a woman aged 50 to 60 with non-small cell lung cancer.

Concerning this clonotype itself: The junction departs from the called germline gene at one end, perhaps through a read error. CDR3 nucleotides: TGTGCCAACAGTGAGGAACAGGGGACGGGGGAGCAGTACTTC. Residues: CANSEEQGTGEQYF. The chain joins TRBV6-6 to TRBJ2-7; TRBD1 matches 7 bases. From germline, CDR1 is MNHNY and CDR2 SVGAGI (reference sequence). The CDR3 loop spans 14 amino acids.

The genes are TRBV11-2 and TRBJ2-1, with D possibly TRBD2 on 6 matching bases. V lost 3 bases and J 13 bases, leaving 16 bases between the germline ends. Germline CDR1 and CDR2: SGHAT and FQNNGV. The CDR3 sequence is 13 residues long. In nucleotides, the CDR3 is TGTGCCAGCAGCTTGGAGGGATACAGTGCACAGTTCTTC. It encodes CASSLEGYSAQFF.

By its share, this clonotype is medium-sized. The chain uses TRBV4-1 and TRBJ2-7; D is possibly TRBD2 (7 bases). This CDR3 has 16 amino acids. The germline gives CDR1 MGHRA, CDR2 YSYEKL. The germline V and J ends were trimmed by 0 bases and 1 base, with 13 bases remaining between them. The CDR3 coding sequence is TGCGCCAGCAGCCAAGATTTAGGGAGGGGGTCCTACGAGCAGTACTTC. This codes for CASSQDLGRGSYEQYF.

The count of this clonotype is one. The V gene is TRBV6-5, the J gene TRBJ2-5; TRBD2 might be the D (6 bases). Germline V gene sequence: CDR1 MNHEY, CDR2 SVGAGI. V was trimmed by 6 bases and J by 5 bases, leaving 16 bases between them. The CDR3 is 14 amino acids. This CDR3 is CASRLVGGVETQYF. In DNA form, the CDR3 reads TGTGCCAGCAGACTAGTGGGAGGAGTGGAGACCCAGTACTTC.